This T cell receptor beta chain was recorded in a study of identifying expanded T cells in peripheral blood. The CDR3 covers 13 residues. CDR1 and CDR2 from the germline V gene are LNHDA and SQIVND (reference sequence). Trimming stripped 1 base from V and 3 bases from J, with 6 bases between. Sequenced by immunoSEQ multiplex PCR; TCRdb stores in-frame clones only, minus some. The table includes about 100,000 clones, 75% to 90% detected once. The V and J genes are TRBV19 and TRBJ1-1; D gene ambiguous. Sequenced: blood. This TCR was recovered from a person between 18 and 75 years old in good health. The CDR3 is CASSIGADTEAFF. CDR3 DNA sequence: TGTGCCAGTAGTATAGGGGCGGACACTGAAGCTTTCTTT. Combining the CDR3 with reference TRBV19 and TRBJ1-1 gives the whole variable domain DGGITQSPKYLFRKEGQNVTLSCEQNLNHDAMYWYRQDPGQGLRLIYYSQIVNDFQKGDIAEGYSVSREKKESFPLTVTSAQKNPTAFYLCASSIGADTEAFFGQGTRLTVV.